These 21 T cell receptor beta chains were all obtained from the same sample, sequenced in a study of tumor and adjacent non-tumor tissue in lung cancer. RNA was extracted from bulk tissue without any cell sorting. The library came from three nested PCR rounds adapted from ARM-PCR protocols. MiXCR, applied by TCRdb to the multiplex PCR reads, yields one record per CDR3 protein. Of under 95,000 distinct CDR3 sequences listed, 67% are singletons. Material for sequencing was lung tumor tissue. These receptors all come from a man aged 55 to 69 with non-small cell lung cancer.

This clonotype appeared many times. The V gene is TRBV13, the J gene TRBJ2-1; 14 bases match TRBD2. The germline gives CDR1 PRHDT, CDR2 FYEKMQ (reference sequence). CDR3 length: 18 amino acids. The junction had 5 bases not matched to a gene; V was cut back by 4 bases and J by 0 bases. The CDR3 region is CASSWGLAGALSYNEQFF. The DNA of the CDR3 is TGTGCCAGCAGCTGGGGACTAGCGGGGGCCCTCTCCTACAATGAGCAGTTCTTC.

Concerning this clonotype: The conserved closing phenylalanine or tryptophan is absent in this CDR3, likely reflecting a read error. V usage is TRBV10-2 and J usage is TRBJ2-2; perhaps D is TRBD1 or TRBD2 (5 bases each). The CDR3 is made up of 14 amino acids. Germline V CDR1 and CDR2: WSHSY, SAAADI. V dropped 6 bases and J dropped 3 bases, with 11 bases sitting between them. The CDR3 region has the DNA TGCGCCAGCAGCCGGGACCCAGACACCGGGGAGCTGTTTTAT. This translates into CASSRDPDTGELFY.

This clonotype was detected many times. This rearrangement joins TRBV12-3 or TRBV12-4 to TRBJ1-3, with TRBD1 as a possible D gene (6 bases). V dropped 9 bases and J dropped 3 bases, with 21 bases sitting between them. The CDR3 loop spans 16 amino acids. In DNA, the CDR3 is TGTGCCAGTTCCCCTCTGGGGGCCTGGGGTGGAAACACCATATATTTT. Translated, it gives CASSPLGAWGGNTIYF.

By sample fraction, this clonotype is medium-sized. The chain recombines TRBV4-3 with TRBJ2-1, with D maybe TRBD2 (5 bases). The CDR3 spans 16 residues. Trimming cost V 2 bases and J 8 bases, with 19 bases left between them. CDR1 and CDR2 (germline): LGHNA, YSLEER. The DNA for the CDR3 is TGCGCCAGCAGCCAACTTAGTACCTTTATGAGGGATGAGCAGTTCTTC. Amino acid sequence: CASSQLSTFMRDEQFF.

This clonotype was observed a few times. The rearrangement links TRBV6-1 to TRBJ2-7; D unclear. CDR1 and CDR2 from the germline V gene are MNHNS and SASEGT. This CDR3 spans 12 amino acids. The ends were cut back, 7 bases at V and 3 bases at J, with 10 bases in the middle. The CDR3 loop reads CASTRLFYEQYF. Here the CDR3 DNA reads TGTGCCAGCACTAGACTGTTCTACGAGCAGTACTTC.

Points on this clonotype: At one boundary the junction diverges from the germline segment, which might be a read error. The V gene is TRBV12-5, the J gene TRBJ2-5, with D perhaps matching TRBD1 or TRBD2 (5 bases each). Germline V lookup: CDR1 LGHNT, CDR2 FRNRAP. The CDR3 totals 14 residues. CDR3 bases: TGTACTAGTGGTTTATCAGGGAGTCCGGAGACCCAGTACTTC. It encodes CTSGLSGSPETQYF.

This clonotype was counted many times. The gene calls are TRBV5-6 and TRBJ2-2; 12 bases map to TRBD2. The length of the CDR3 is 17 residues. Trimming took 3 bases from V and 6 from J; bases not matched to a gene: 9. CDR1 SGHDT and CDR2 YYEEEE come from the germline V gene. The CDR3 here is CASSWTSGITVAGELFF. CDR3 coding DNA: TGTGCCAGCAGCTGGACTAGCGGGATAACAGTAGCCGGGGAGCTGTTTTTT.

About this clonotype: A read error may explain this, as a much larger clone is one base away. The chain joins TRBV20-1 to TRBJ1-2, with D unresolved. The CDR3 totals 9 residues. Looked up from germline, CDR1 is DFQATT and CDR2 is SNEGSKA (reference sequence). The CDR3 bases are TGCAGAGCCGGCCAGGGCTACACCTTC. It translates to CRAGQGYTF.

This clonotype showed up many times. Being one base from a much bigger clone, this may be a read error. V usage is TRBV5-5 and J usage is TRBJ2-5, with D perhaps matching TRBD1 (6 bases). This CDR3 spans 13 amino acids. Germline V gives CDR1 SGHKS, CDR2 YYEKEE (reference sequence). V was clipped by 1 base and J by 3 bases, with 7 bases between them. The CDR3 DNA sequence: TGTGCCAGCAGCTTGACAGGGAAAGAGACCCAGTACTTC. This gives the protein CASSLTGKETQYF.

V is TRBV28 and J is TRBJ2-7, with a tentative D call TRBD2 (5 bases). Trimming stripped 2 bases from V and 4 bases from J, with 12 bases between. This CDR3 has 14 residues. CDR1 and CDR2 (germline): MDHEN, SYDVKM. The CDR3 protein is CASSLSPSRYEQYF. CDR3 in DNA: TGTGCCAGCAGTTTAAGCCCTAGCAGGTACGAGCAGTACTTC.

The CDR3 spells CSVAGASIYNEQFF. Here the CDR3 DNA reads TGCAGCGTAGCAGGGGCGAGTATTTACAATGAGCAGTTCTTC. The chain couples TRBV29-1 to TRBJ2-1, with D perhaps TRBD1 (6 bases). The V gene lost 6 bases and the J gene lost 4 bases, with 16 bases spanning the gap. There are 14 residues in the CDR3. The germline gives CDR1 SQVTM, CDR2 ANQGSEA.

This clonotype has just one count. This likely comes from a read error, as the CDR3 has no conserved phenylalanine or tryptophan at its end. The rearrangement links TRBV29-1 to TRBJ1-2; a possible D gene is TRBD1 (6 bases). The germline V gene has CDR1 SQVTM and CDR2 ANQGSEA. CDR3 length: 16 residues. Trimming stripped 2 bases from V and 0 bases from J, with 16 bases between. The CDR3 bases are TGCAGCGTTGAACGATTGCAAGGGGGGTCTAACTATGGCTACACCATC. It is translated as CSVERLQGGSNYGYTI.

The J gene is TRBJ2-1, the V gene TRBV6-8; TRBD1 is a possible D gene (6 bases). The CDR3 is 14 amino acids. Germline CDR1 is MNHGY and CDR2 is SAAAGT. V was shortened by 6 bases and J by 11 bases, with 20 bases between the two germline ends. In DNA, the CDR3 is TGTGCCAGCAGCCTAACTTGCCAGGGGTTTAAGCAGTTCTTC. Translated: CASSLTCQGFKQFF.

The chain links TRBV4-2 to TRBJ1-2; D unclear. The V gene's germline CDR1 is LGHNA and CDR2 YNFKEQ. This CDR3 is built from 14 residues. V gave up 0 bases and J gave up 11 bases, with 16 bases separating them. This CDR3 is CASSQDIMPLYYTF. The CDR3 DNA reads TGTGCCAGCAGCCAAGATATCATGCCCTTGTATTACACCTTC.

At least ten counts were recorded for this clonotype. A read error is possible here, since a much larger clone lies one base away. The chain joins TRBV28 to TRBJ2-7; perhaps TRBD2 as D (6 bases). The CDR3 totals 15 residues. Germline V gene data show CDR1 as MDHEN and CDR2 as SYDVKM. In nucleotides, the CDR3 is TGTGTCAGCACCGAATGGGGCGGGATGTCGAGGGAGCAGTACTTC. This encodes CVSTEWGGMSREQYF.

This clonotype has ten or more counts. The V call is TRBV29-1, the J call TRBJ2-3; D may match TRBD1 or TRBD2 (5 bases each). This CDR3 has 11 amino acids. V lost 4 bases and J lost 9, with 11 bases in between. Germline values: CDR1 SQVTM, CDR2 ANQGSEA. The CDR3 sequence: CSVGEGSTQYF. In DNA form, the CDR3 reads TGCAGCGTTGGAGAGGGGTCAACGCAGTATTTT.

This clonotype was counted between two and nine times. Germline is not matched at one junction end, which may reflect a read error. The chain employs TRBV4-1 and TRBJ1-2; tentative D call: TRBD1 (5 bases). The length of the CDR3 is 15 residues. Germline CDR1 MGHRA, CDR2 YSYEKL. The CDR3 nucleotides read TGCGCCAGTAGCCAAGATTTACTCAAGGGGAGAGGCTACACCTTC. The encoded protein is CASSQDLLKGRGYTF.

Points on this clonotype: Relative to the germline gene, one junction end is altered; a read error may explain this. The J gene is TRBJ1-5, the V gene TRBV6-2 or TRBV6-3; TRBD1 agrees at 8 bases. This CDR3 region has 14 residues. Germline-derived CDR1 and CDR2 are MNHEY and SVGEGT. CDR3 sequence: CASSRDRINQPQQF. The CDR3, as DNA: TGTGCCAGCAGCCGGGACAGGATCAATCAACCCCAGCAATTT.

CDR3 sequence (DNA): TGCAGTGTAGCAGGGGTGAGTACCTACAATGAGCAGTTCTTC. The encoded protein is CSVAGVSTYNEQFF. This sequence joins TRBV29-1 and TRBJ2-1; D might be TRBD1 (6 bases). From germline, CDR1 is SQVTM and CDR2 ANQGSEA. CDR3 length: 14 residues.

With respect to this clonotype: A read error may be the cause here, since a much bigger clone is one base away. The chain is built from TRBV10-3 and TRBJ1-2, with 8 bases that match TRBD1. The CDR3 consists of 15 residues. Germline V CDR1 and CDR2: ENHRY, SYGVKD. The CDR3 loop reads CVITEQGEANYGYTF. The DNA for the CDR3 is TGTGTCATCACTGAACAGGGGGAGGCGAACTATGGCTACACCTTC.

Concerning this clonotype: One end of the junction is discordant with germline, which a read error may explain. CDR3 coding DNA: TGTGCCGGCAGTTACTTTACAGCCCAGCCCCAGCATTTT. As protein: CAGSYFTAQPQHF. V gene TRBV6-6 combines with J gene TRBJ1-5; D unclear. This CDR3 has 13 residues. Germline CDR1 and CDR2: MNHNY and SVGAGI (reference sequence).